This T cell receptor (beta chain) was found in a study of cytomegalovirus exposure and HLA in healthy donors. It was with 60 Vbeta and 13 Jbeta primers that the PCR ran. Using immunoSEQ multiplex PCR, the repertoire was profiled, and TCRdb retains in-frame clones only, with some absent. This sample's table has around 50,000 clones. Trimming removed 2 bases from V and 0 bases from J, with 4 bases in between. The CDR3 covers 12 residues. The germline V gene has CDR1 GTSNPN and CDR2 SVGIG (reference sequence). This clonotype originated in a male donor in good health and CMV-seronegative. Sequencing used PBMCs. This chain connects TRBV30 to TRBJ1-1, with D hard to call. The CDR3 coding sequence is TGTGCCTGGAGTCGGGTGAACACTGAAGCTTTCTTT. Translated: CAWSRVNTEAFF.